A selection of T cell receptor beta chains follows, all from one sample in a study of T cells expressing NK-cell markers. From its re-call of the 5' RACE reads, TCRdb lists each CDR3 protein once, without DNA. This sample's table reports some 500,000 distinct CDR3 sequences. Sequencing input: blood T cells: a sorted CD56 or NKG2C T cell subset, CD4+ or CD8+ T cells, or bulk PBMC T cells (not recorded which). Receptors originate from a woman aged 45-65 years in good health. CDR3s include the opening cysteine and the closing phenylalanine or tryptophan.

J | V | CDR3
TRBJ2-3 | TRBV6-2/TRBV6-3 | CASSYQTSGRGPDTQYF
TRBJ1-1 | TRBV12-3/TRBV12-4 | CASSRTDNTEAFF
TRBJ2-2 | TRBV9 | CASSVEAFSGTGELFF
TRBJ2-6 | TRBV7-8 | CASSFIPSRGSGANVLTF
TRBJ2-2 | TRBV2 | CAIQGNGELFF
TRBJ2-3 | TRBV15 | CATTFGQGVADTQYF
TRBJ2-1 | TRBV7-9 | CASSLRSGTGSVYEQFF
TRBJ1-1 | TRBV7-9 | CASSLEMAQSNTEAFF
TRBJ2-3 | TRBV4-1 | CASSHSTPYAQYF
TRBJ1-1 | TRBV20-1 | CSARVTGAGKGTEAFF
TRBJ1-4 | TRBV4-1 | CASSLSGTGVEKLFF